This T cell receptor beta chain was recorded in a study of identifying expanded T cells in peripheral blood. Study results and limitations: Around 1.2 clones differed between technical replicates, versus around 15 and 19 over time. Approximately two-week clone count variance significantly increased as total template count grew.

TCRdb's copy holds only in-frame clones and misses some; the assay was immunoSEQ multiplex PCR. The sample lists approximately 140,000 clones, 65% to 90% seen once, with 8% to 9% in the top ten. During the collection period, no donor immune events like infections were recorded. Trimming stripped 5 bases from V and 1 base from J, with 18 bases between. The CDR3 loop spans 16 amino acids. CDR1 is SEHNR, CDR2 FQNEAQ, per germline (reference sequence). This clone was counted only a few times. Its antigen remains unidentified. The TCR comes from a person aged 18 to 75 in good health. The sample was blood. The chain employs TRBV7-9 and TRBJ2-7; D is perhaps TRBD1 or TRBD2 (6 bases each). CDR3 nucleotides: TGTGCCAGCAGCATAGTACGGGGGCGTACATCCTACGAGCAGTACTTC. It yields the protein CASSIVRGRTSYEQYF.